Below are 10 T cell receptor beta chains sequenced from a single sample in a study of T cell repertoires in cytomegalovirus infection. Their cognate antigens are unknown. TCRdb used MiXCR to reprocess the reads, holding one entry per CDR3 protein. The table shows about 63,000 distinct CDR3 sequences, with 20% occurring only once. This material consisted of CD8+ T cells from cultured PBMCs, taken from culture after CMV antigen stimulation. These receptors were obtained from a human donor in good health (CMV status not recorded). Some clones in this sample may be carry-over from other donors' samples.

The chain links TRBV7-9 to TRBJ1-1; 8 bases are shared with TRBD1. The CDR3 is made up of 15 amino acids. Germline trimming cut 3 bases from V and 4 bases from J; bases unmatched to any gene: 7. Germline CDR1 and CDR2: SEHNR and FQNEAQ (reference sequence). For the CDR3, the DNA is TGTGCCAGCAGCTTCCAGGTCGGACAGGGCACTGAAGCTTTCTTT. Translation gives CASSFQVGQGTEAFF.

The chain links TRBV7-6 to TRBJ1-5, with 7 bases identical to TRBD1. The CDR3 runs to 18 residues. CDR1 SGHVS and CDR2 FNYEAQ come from the germline V gene. V shed 2 bases and J 7 bases; nucleotides not matched to a gene: 17. The CDR3 sequence: CASSLRSTGARISQPQHF. The CDR3 DNA sequence: TGTGCCAGCAGCTTAAGAAGTACAGGGGCCCGGATCAGCCAGCCCCAGCATTTT.

V usage is TRBV15 and J usage is TRBJ2-3, with D unclear. The CDR3 runs 13 residues. V was clipped by 8 bases and J by 3 bases, with 12 bases between them. Germline-derived CDR1 and CDR2 are LNHNV and YYDKDF (reference sequence). For the CDR3, the DNA is TGTGCCACCGGATGGCGACTGACAGATACGCAGTATTTT. Residues: CATGWRLTDTQYF.

This clonotype was seen a few times. The rearrangement uses TRBV7-2 and TRBJ1-1; no firm D call. The ends were cut back, 2 bases at V and 5 bases at J, with 9 bases in the middle. This CDR3 contains 13 residues. Germline CDR1 reads SGHTA; CDR2 reads FQGNSA. The CDR3 coding sequence is TGTGCCAGCAGCTTACGCACCTGGACTGAAGCTTTCTTT. Translating it yields CASSLRTWTEAFF.

The sample holds many counts of this clonotype. The chain employs TRBV27 and TRBJ2-7; D is undetermined. The CDR3 spans 13 residues. CDR1 and CDR2 (germline): MNHEY, SMNVEV (reference sequence). V dropped 0 bases and J dropped 3 bases, with 6 bases sitting between them. CDR3 in DNA: TGTGCCAGCAGTTTATCGAATGACTACGAGCAGTACTTC. Its protein product is CASSLSNDYEQYF.

V and J are TRBV12-3 or TRBV12-4 and TRBJ2-7, with a possible D match to TRBD1 (6 bases). The CDR3 runs to 16 residues. V lost 5 bases and J lost 5, with 22 bases in between. CDR3 residues: CASSPQRRGWWHEQYF. CDR3 sequence (DNA): TGTGCCAGCAGTCCCCAAAGAAGGGGGTGGTGGCACGAGCAGTACTTC.

The chain combines TRBV7-9 with TRBJ2-3; TRBD1 might be the D (7 bases). This CDR3 is built from 18 residues. CDR1 is SEHNR, CDR2 FQNEAQ, per germline (reference sequence). Trimming pared 1 base from V and 4 bases from J, leaving 21 bases between. The CDR3 sequence: CASSLDPGQGGFPDTQYF. As DNA, the CDR3 is TGTGCCAGCAGCTTAGATCCCGGCCAGGGGGGATTTCCAGATACGCAGTATTTT.

The CDR3 DNA is TGTGCCAGCAGCTTAGGCGACTACCTTTTCGAGCAGTACTTC. This encodes CASSLGDYLFEQYF. The chain carries TRBV7-8 and TRBJ2-7; maybe TRBD2 (5 bases). Per the germline V gene, CDR1 is SGHVS and CDR2 is FQNEAQ. V was clipped by 1 base and J by 6 bases, with 13 bases between them. The CDR3 has 14 amino acids.

The chain links TRBV6-2 or TRBV6-3 to TRBJ1-1; D is ambiguous. The germline gives CDR1 MNHEY, CDR2 SVGEGT. The V gene lost 5 bases and the J gene lost 1 base, with 17 bases spanning the gap. The CDR3 totals 16 residues. The CDR3 DNA is TGTGCCAGCAGTGAGATTGACGATTTCGGGAACACTGAAGCTTTCTTT. Residues: CASSEIDDFGNTEAFF.

CDR3 sequence (DNA): TGTGCCAGCAGCTCCACCCTACAGATCTCCTACGAGCAGTACTTC. Its translation: CASSSTLQISYEQYF. This chain joins TRBV7-6 and TRBJ2-7; D unclear. The CDR3 loop spans 15 amino acids. Looked up from germline, CDR1 is SGHVS and CDR2 is FNYEAQ. Trimming stripped 4 bases from V and 0 bases from J, with 13 bases between.